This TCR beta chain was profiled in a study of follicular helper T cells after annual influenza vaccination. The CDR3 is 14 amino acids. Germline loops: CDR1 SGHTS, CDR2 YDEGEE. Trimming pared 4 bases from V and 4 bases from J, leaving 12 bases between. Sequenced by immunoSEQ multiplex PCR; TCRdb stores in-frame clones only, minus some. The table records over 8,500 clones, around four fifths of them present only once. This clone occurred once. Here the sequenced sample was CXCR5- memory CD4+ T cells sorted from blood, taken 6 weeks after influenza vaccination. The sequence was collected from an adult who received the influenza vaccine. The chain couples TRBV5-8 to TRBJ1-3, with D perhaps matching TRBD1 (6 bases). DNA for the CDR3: TGTGCCAGCAGCGCGGGGACATTCGGAAACACCATATATTTT. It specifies CASSAGTFGNTIYF.